The entry below gives a single T cell receptor (beta chain) sequence along with its context. Its target antigen remains unknown. Per-base qualities were not stored, and no clone one base away is much larger. This sample is drawn from a study of OX40 agonist ivuxolimab in advanced cancers. Regarding the complete study: Ivuxolimab was a fully human IgG2 agonistic monoclonal antibody targeting the costimulatory receptor OX40 (CD134). Intravenous ivuxolimab was administered to patients every 2 weeks at six dose levels: 0.01, 0.1, 0.3, 1.5, 3 and 10 mg/kg. Among the 52 dose-escalation patients, some 20 had hepatocellular carcinoma, some 15 melanoma, 9 renal cell carcinoma and 9 head and neck cancer. A male proportion of 82.7% and a mean age of 60 years, ranging from roughly 20 to 80, were recorded for the dose-escalation cohort. Prior anti-PD-1, anti-PD-L1 or anti-CTLA-4 therapy was permitted, and checkpoint inhibitors had been received by roughly two fifths of dose-escalation patients. Partial responses were achieved by three dose-escalation patients, of whom one had hepatocellular carcinoma and two had cutaneous melanoma. Peripheral TCRbeta sequencing aimed to test whether ivuxolimab altered TCR sequence diversity and caused clonal T-cell expansion. The paper covers the monotherapy dose-escalation part of the phase I ivuxolimab trial, which included N ≈ 50 patients.

For sequencing of the TCRbeta CDR3 region, genomic DNA was extracted from the sorted cells. The immunoSEQ Assay was used for sequencing of TCRbeta CDR3 regions. TCRdb limited this immuneACCESS table to in-frame rearrangements with V and J called. A share of clones is missing; checked studies link under half to unresolved V genes, and the rest is unexplained. For this sample there are over 55,000 clones; 90% appear just once. Together, the top ten hold 1.9% of the sample. The trial excluded patients who had a history of autoimmune disease or who were on systemic immunosuppression. Peripheral blood for TCR sequencing was collected from all dose cohorts at baseline, on cycle 4 day 1, and on cycle 7 day 1. The samples were taken from a phase I, first-in-human, multicenter, open-label dose-escalation trial of ivuxolimab. Adults with locally advanced or metastatic melanoma, renal cell carcinoma, hepatocellular carcinoma or head and neck squamous cell carcinoma were enrolled in the trial. Before TCR sequencing, CD4+ and CD8+ T cells were separately sorted from peripheral blood.

Overall results and qualifications from the work: At doses from 0.1 to 3.0 mg/kg, clonal expansion was seen in both CD4+ and CD8+ blood T cells between baseline and week 6. In partial responders in the 0.1-3.0 mg/kg groups, normalized peripheral clonal expansion was found to be among the lowest, especially among CD8+ T cells. The antigen specificity of the peripheral T cells that underwent clonal expansion was not determined. After ivuxolimab, more expanded clones were found on average in CD8+ T cells than in CD4+ T cells. Low levels of normalized T-cell clonal expansion were also seen in some patients who did not respond.

The junction carries 19 bases between V and J, which are trimmed by 0 bases and 5 bases respectively. Taken from cysteine to phenylalanine, the CDR3 has 17 residues. The read is trimmed to its CDR3 DNA, 51 bases read in frame from base 1. Based on the germline V gene (reference sequence), the CDR1 and CDR2 sequences are MNHEY and SMNVEV. The TCR originated in an adult with an advanced solid tumor such as melanoma, head and neck, liver or kidney cancer. The chain links TRBV27 with TRBJ2-5; possibly the D gene is TRBD1, per 6 matching bases. The sample in question was CD4+ or CD8+ T cells sorted from blood, obtained in a trial of the OX40 agonist ivuxolimab. The DNA sequence is as follows: TGTGCCAGCAGTTTATCGGCGAACGTGGGGGCCGGGGAGACCCAGTACTTC. Translation gives CASSLSANVGAGETQYF.